The clone carrying this T cell receptor beta chain was seen only once. This record belongs to a study of patients and donors after allogeneic stem cell transplantation. Looked up from germline, CDR1 is SGHRS and CDR2 is YFSETQ. With V trimmed by 5 bases and J by 8 bases, 7 bases remained unmatched. CDR3 length equals 14 residues. From the RT-PCR reads, TCRdb called clonotypes with MiXCR, one entry per CDR3 protein. Of about 160,000 distinct CDR3 sequences listed, approximately 37% are singletons. This TCR was sampled from a human donor who was either an allogeneic HSCT recipient or a stem cell or donor lymphocyte infusion donor (not recorded which). It is not recorded whose cells these are; they may come from a transplant donor. The chain uses TRBV5-1 and TRBJ1-4, with 9 bases identical to TRBD1. The material sequenced was blood, either unsorted or a sorted T cell fraction (not recorded which). This CDR3 reads CASSWDRAGEKLFF. The CDR3 DNA reads TGCGCCAGCAGTTGGGACAGGGCGGGCGAAAAACTGTTTTTT.